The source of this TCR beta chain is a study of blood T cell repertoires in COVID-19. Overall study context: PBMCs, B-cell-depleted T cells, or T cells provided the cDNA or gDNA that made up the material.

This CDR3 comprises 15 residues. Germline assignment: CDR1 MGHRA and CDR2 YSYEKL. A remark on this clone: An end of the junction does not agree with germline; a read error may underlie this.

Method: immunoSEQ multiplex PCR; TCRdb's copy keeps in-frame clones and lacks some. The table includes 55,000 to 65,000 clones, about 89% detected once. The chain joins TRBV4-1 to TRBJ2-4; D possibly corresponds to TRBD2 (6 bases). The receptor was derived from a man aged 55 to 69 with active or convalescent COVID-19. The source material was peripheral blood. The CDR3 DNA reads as TGCGCCAGCAGCCAAGCGGGCGGGGCCAGAAACATTCAGTACTTC. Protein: CASSQAGGARNIQYF.